This is a list of T cell receptor beta chains from one sample in a study of vaccination and CD4 T cells after COVID-19. From the PCR reads, TCRdb called clonotypes with MiXCR, one entry per CDR3 protein. This sample carries approximately 20,000 distinct CDR3 sequences, just under 80% of them seen once, and the ten largest clones take about a sixth. Their cognate antigens are unknown. The sequencing used CD4+ T cells from blood, cultured in vitro, collected after SARS-CoV-2 vaccination. These receptors all stem from a human donor who received a COVID-19 vaccine. Each CDR3 is given without its conserved first and last residue. D genes are given only for firm matches.

D gene: TRBD1; V gene: TRBV24-1; J gene: TRBJ1-5; CDR3 protein: ATSDSGTGGIGPQH
D gene: .; V gene: TRBV20-1; J gene: TRBJ1-1; CDR3 protein: SASKQGSMNTEAF
D gene: .; V gene: TRBV20-1; J gene: TRBJ1-2; CDR3 protein: SARDLTVQYGYT
D gene: .; V gene: TRBV7-3; J gene: TRBJ2-3; CDR3 protein: ASRLEVGDTQY
D gene: TRBD2; V gene: TRBV20-1; J gene: TRBJ2-5; CDR3 protein: SARGTSGGIEETQY
D gene: .; V gene: TRBV2; J gene: TRBJ2-5; CDR3 protein: ASSGVGALETQY
D gene: .; V gene: TRBV6-1; J gene: TRBJ2-5; CDR3 protein: ASSSPRDKQETQY
D gene: .; V gene: TRBV7-8; J gene: TRBJ2-3; CDR3 protein: ASNLLGSTDTQY
D gene: .; V gene: TRBV21-1; J gene: TRBJ1-1; CDR3 protein: ALHGSLRNTEAF
D gene: .; V gene: TRBV15; J gene: TRBJ1-1; CDR3 protein: ATSRDRENTEAF
D gene: .; V gene: TRBV12-3/TRBV12-4; J gene: TRBJ1-5; CDR3 protein: ASSPGNQPQH
D gene: TRBD1; V gene: TRBV5-4; J gene: TRBJ1-2; CDR3 protein: ASSLVGDRGRNGYT
D gene: .; V gene: TRBV5-1; J gene: TRBJ1-1; CDR3 protein: ASSLGILNTEAF
D gene: .; V gene: TRBV7-8; J gene: TRBJ1-5; CDR3 protein: ASSLGESNQPQH
D gene: TRBD1; V gene: TRBV20-1; J gene: TRBJ1-2; CDR3 protein: SARGDTGEGYT